The clone carrying this TCR beta chain was seen a handful of times. Its antigen is not identified. The entirety of the isolated RNA underwent reverse transcription, so expressed TCRB transcripts were sequenced. Profiling relied on immunoSEQ multiplex PCR, and the TCRdb table lists in-frame clones only, not all of them. The repertoire includes some 360,000 clones, 15% to 20% of them detected once, and 0.035% to 0.05% sits in the top ten. This record comes from a study of beta chain features in type 1 diabetes. Study-level results: PCR might pick shorter templates more often, in the same way for patients and controls. Type 1 diabetes patients showed a moderate but significant shortening of TCRB CDR3s in all four CD4+ subsets. Using cDNA template may skew counts toward highly expressing activated cells. HLA influence on TCRB rearrangement stayed unresolved here.

Trimming removed 5 bases from V and 4 bases from J; junction bases left unmatched: 8. From germline, CDR1 is SGHTA and CDR2 FQGNSA. CDR3 length: 15 residues. The sample comprised naive CD4+ T cells from blood. The receptor comes from a woman aged 18-29 years in good health. The rearrangement uses TRBV7-2 and TRBJ1-5, with 7 bases lining up with TRBD1. CDR3 amino acids: CASSPGTVPNQPQHF. The CDR3 bases are TGTGCCAGCAGCCCCGGGACAGTGCCAAATCAGCCCCAGCATTTT.